The 5 T cell receptor beta chains presented below share a single source sample, sequenced in a study of hypomethylating agent response in myelodysplastic syndrome. Assay used: immunoSEQ multiplex PCR; TCRdb lists only in-frame clones, some missing. The sample records 6,000 or so clones, just under 85% being singletons. Sequencing used bone marrow, obtained before or after starting hypomethylating agent treatment for myelodysplastic syndrome (not recorded which). The receptors derive from a human donor with myelodysplastic syndrome.

The genes are TRBV5-1 and TRBJ1-2; maybe TRBD1 (6 bases). The ends were cut back, 0 bases at V and 8 bases at J, with 8 bases in the middle. The germline V gene encodes CDR1 SGHRS and CDR2 YFSETQ. CDR3 length: 12 residues. CDR3 nucleotide sequence: TGCGCCAGCAGCTTGGACGGGGGCGGCTACACCTTC. It codes for CASSLDGGGYTF.

The chain couples TRBV27 to TRBJ2-7; tentatively, D is TRBD1 or TRBD2 (6 bases each). Looked up from germline, CDR1 is MNHEY and CDR2 is SMNVEV (reference sequence). The CDR3 covers 13 residues. Deletions cut 4 bases from V and 2 bases from J, with 9 bases between. CDR3 sequence (DNA): TGTGCCAGCAGTTGGGGGGCCACCTACGAGCAGTACGTC. It codes for CASSWGATYEQYV.

V usage is TRBV11-2 and J usage is TRBJ2-7; D remains ambiguous. Germline V CDR1 and CDR2: SGHAT, FQNNGV. This CDR3 comprises 13 residues. Trimming shortened V by 1 base and J by 0 bases, and 4 bases separated the two germline ends. This CDR3 reads CASSLGDSYEQYF. For the CDR3, the DNA is TGTGCCAGCAGCTTAGGGGACTCCTACGAGCAGTACTTC.

This clone was counted a few times. This chain links TRBV6-1 with TRBJ2-7; 7 bases fit TRBD2. J was trimmed by 6 bases and V by 4 bases; bases with no gene match: 3. CDR3 size: 12 residues. Germline lookup yields CDR1 MNHNS and CDR2 SASEGT. The DNA of the CDR3 is TGTGCCAGCAGTGTATCGGGAGGCGAGCAGTACGTC. It codes for CASSVSGGEQYV.

This chain joins TRBV7-2 and TRBJ2-3, with D perhaps matching TRBD2 (7 bases). The CDR3 totals 16 residues. V lost 2 bases and J lost 1, with 13 bases in between. Germline CDR1 and CDR2: SGHTA and FQGNSA. The CDR3 bases are TGTGCCAGCAGCTTATTAGGGGGGGCTCGCACAGATACGCAGTATTTT. Translating gives CASSLLGGARTDTQYF.